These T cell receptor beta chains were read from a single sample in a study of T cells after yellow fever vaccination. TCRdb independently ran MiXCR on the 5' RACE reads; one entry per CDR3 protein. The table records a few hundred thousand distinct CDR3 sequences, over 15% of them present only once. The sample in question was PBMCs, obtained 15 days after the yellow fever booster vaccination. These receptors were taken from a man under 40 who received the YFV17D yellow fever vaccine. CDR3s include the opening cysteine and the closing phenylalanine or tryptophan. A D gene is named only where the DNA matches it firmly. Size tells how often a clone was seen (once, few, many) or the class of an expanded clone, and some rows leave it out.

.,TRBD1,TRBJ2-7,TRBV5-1,CASFGDRAYEQYF,TGCGCCAGCTTCGGGGACAGGGCCTACGAGCAGTACTTC
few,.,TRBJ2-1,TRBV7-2,CASSLAALPNEQFF,TGTGCCAGCAGCTTAGCGGCCCTGCCCAATGAGCAGTTCTTC
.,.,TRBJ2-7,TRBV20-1,CSAKQVVEQYF,TGCAGTGCTAAACAGGTTGTCGAGCAGTACTTC
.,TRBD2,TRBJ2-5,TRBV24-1,CATSAKGLAGKETQYF,TGTGCCACCAGTGCCAAGGGACTAGCGGGAAAAGAGACCCAGTACTTC
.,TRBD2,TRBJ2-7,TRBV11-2,CASSSVGLAVYEQYF,TGTGCCAGCAGCTCGGTGGGACTAGCGGTCTACGAGCAGTACTTC
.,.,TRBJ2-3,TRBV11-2,CASSGPGSGTQYF,TGTGCCAGCAGCGGACCGGGCAGCGGTACGCAGTATTTT
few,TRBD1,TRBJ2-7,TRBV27,CASRLNRDRVSEQYF,TGTGCCAGCAGATTAAACCGGGACAGGGTCTCCGAGCAGTACTTC
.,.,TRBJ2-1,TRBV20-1,CSAMGQLQSFF,TGCAGTGCTATGGGGCAGCTCCAGTCGTTCTTC
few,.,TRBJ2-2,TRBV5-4,CASRETGKTGELFF,TGTGCCAGCAGGGAGACCGGGAAGACCGGGGAGCTGTTTTTT
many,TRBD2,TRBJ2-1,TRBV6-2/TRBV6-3,CASSYLLSGKSSYNEQFF,TGTGCCAGCAGTTATCTCCTCAGCGGGAAGAGCTCCTACAATGAGCAGTTCTTC
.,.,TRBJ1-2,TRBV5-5,CASSLGAPDF,TGTGCCAGCAGCTTGGGAGCGCCCGACTTC
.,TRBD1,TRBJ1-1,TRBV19,CASSPRTGTVNTEAFF,TGTGCCAGTAGCCCGAGGACAGGGACGGTGAACACTGAAGCTTTCTTT
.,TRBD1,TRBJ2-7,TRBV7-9,CASSSPRTGKNYEQYF,TGTGCCAGCAGCTCCCCCAGGACAGGAAAAAACTACGAGCAGTACTTC
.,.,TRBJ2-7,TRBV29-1,CSVGYRASEQYF,TGCAGCGTTGGTTACAGGGCAAGCGAGCAGTACTTC
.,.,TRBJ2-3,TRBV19,CASIPPPDRRHTDTQYF,TGTGCCAGTATTCCACCCCCAGACAGGCGGCATACAGATACGCAGTATTTT
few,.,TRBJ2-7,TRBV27,CASSRDVGRGSPYEQYF,TGTGCCAGCAGTCGCGACGTGGGCAGGGGTTCTCCGTACGAGCAGTACTTC
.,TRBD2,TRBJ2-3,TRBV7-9,CASSVSGGNTQYF,TGTGCCAGCAGCGTTAGCGGGGGCAATACGCAGTATTTT
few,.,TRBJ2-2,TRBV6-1,CASSPGLTSTGELFF,TGTGCCAGCAGTCCGGGGCTTACGAGCACCGGGGAGCTGTTTTTT
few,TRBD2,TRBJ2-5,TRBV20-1,CSAPPTSGAQETQYF,TGCAGTGCTCCTCCGACTAGCGGGGCTCAAGAGACCCAGTACTTC
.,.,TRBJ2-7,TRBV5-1,CASSDGPLEQYF,TGCGCCAGCAGCGATGGACCTCTCGAGCAGTACTTC
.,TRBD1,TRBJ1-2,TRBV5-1,CASSLVRGLSNSGYTF,TGCGCCAGCAGCTTGGTCAGGGGGCTTTCGAACAGCGGCTACACCTTC
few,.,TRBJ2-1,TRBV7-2,CASTSGLAYSEQFF,TGTGCCAGCACCTCGGGTCTAGCGTACTCGGAGCAGTTCTTC
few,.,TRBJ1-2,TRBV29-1,CSVAGARVDGYTF,TGCAGCGTCGCAGGGGCGCGAGTCGATGGCTACACCTTC
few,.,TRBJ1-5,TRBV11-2,CASSLDARPNQPQHF,TGTGCCAGCAGCTTAGATGCGAGGCCCAATCAGCCCCAGCATTTT
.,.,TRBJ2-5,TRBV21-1,CASSIFFVETQYF,TGTGCCAGCAGCATTTTCTTCGTGGAGACCCAGTACTTC
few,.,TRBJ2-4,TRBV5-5,CASSPDGAGNIQYF,TGTGCCAGCAGTCCAGACGGGGCGGGAAACATTCAGTACTTC
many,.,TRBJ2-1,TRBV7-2,CASSLRNEQFF,TGTGCCAGCAGTCTTAGGAATGAGCAGTTCTTC